This entry features one T cell receptor beta chain sequence. Germline V gene lookup returns CDR1 SGHTS and CDR2 YDEGEE. V was clipped by 1 base and J by 5 bases, with 8 bases between them. The length of the CDR3 is 13 residues. Clones were read by immunoSEQ multiplex PCR, and TCRdb kept only the in-frame ones, dropping some. Of some 150,000 clones listed, 84% were seen once; the top ten hold about 5%. These data come from a study of blood T cell repertoires in COVID-19. Study-wide context: Donors in the United States, Italy and Spain gave samples during acute or convalescent COVID-19. T cells, B-cell-depleted T cells, or PBMCs supplied cDNA or gDNA.

This TCR was sampled from a human donor in a cohort sampled during active COVID-19. This chain links TRBV5-8 with TRBJ2-3; D unclear. The sample consisted of peripheral blood. CDR3 sequence reads: CASSLKSGDTQYF. CDR3 nucleotide sequence: TGTGCCAGCAGCTTGAAATCCGGAGATACGCAGTATTTT.